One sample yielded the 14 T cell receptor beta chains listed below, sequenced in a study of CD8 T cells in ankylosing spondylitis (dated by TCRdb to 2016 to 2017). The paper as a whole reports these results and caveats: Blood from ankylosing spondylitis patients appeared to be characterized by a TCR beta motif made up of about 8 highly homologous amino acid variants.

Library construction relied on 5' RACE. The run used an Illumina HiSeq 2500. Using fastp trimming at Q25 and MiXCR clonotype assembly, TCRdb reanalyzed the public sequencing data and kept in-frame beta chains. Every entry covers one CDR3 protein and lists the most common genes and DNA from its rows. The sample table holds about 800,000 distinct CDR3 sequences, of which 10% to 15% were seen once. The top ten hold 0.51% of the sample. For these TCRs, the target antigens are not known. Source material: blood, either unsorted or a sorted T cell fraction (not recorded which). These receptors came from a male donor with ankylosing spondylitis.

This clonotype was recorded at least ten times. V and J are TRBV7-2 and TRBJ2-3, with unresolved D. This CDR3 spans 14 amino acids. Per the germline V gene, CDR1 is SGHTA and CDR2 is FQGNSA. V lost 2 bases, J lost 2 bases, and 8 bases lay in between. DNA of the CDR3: TGTGCCAGCAGCTTATGGGCAGACACAGATACGCAGTATTTT. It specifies CASSLWADTDTQYF.

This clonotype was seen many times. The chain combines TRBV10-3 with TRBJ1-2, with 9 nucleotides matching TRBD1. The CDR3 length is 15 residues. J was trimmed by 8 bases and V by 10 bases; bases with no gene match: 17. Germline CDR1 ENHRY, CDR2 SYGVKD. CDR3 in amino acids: CATRHTGGSSEGYTF. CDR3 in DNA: TGTGCCACTAGGCATACAGGGGGCTCGTCTGAAGGCTACACCTTC.

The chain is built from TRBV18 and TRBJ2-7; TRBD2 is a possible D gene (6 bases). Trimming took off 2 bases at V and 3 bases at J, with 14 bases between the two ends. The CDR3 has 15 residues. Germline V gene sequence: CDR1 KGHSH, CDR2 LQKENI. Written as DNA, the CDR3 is TGTGCCAGCTCACCAAACGGCGGGGATGACTACGAGCAGTACTTC. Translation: CASSPNGGDDYEQYF.

CDR3 amino acids: CSARDLGFGRGELFF. CDR3 nucleotides: TGCAGTGCTAGAGATCTTGGATTCGGGAGAGGGGAGCTGTTTTTT. This chain joins TRBV20-1 and TRBJ2-2, with D perhaps matching TRBD2 (6 bases). V was pared by 0 bases and J by 8 bases, with 16 bases between. This CDR3 is 15 amino acids long. Germline V gene data show CDR1 as DFQATT and CDR2 as SNEGSKA (reference sequence).

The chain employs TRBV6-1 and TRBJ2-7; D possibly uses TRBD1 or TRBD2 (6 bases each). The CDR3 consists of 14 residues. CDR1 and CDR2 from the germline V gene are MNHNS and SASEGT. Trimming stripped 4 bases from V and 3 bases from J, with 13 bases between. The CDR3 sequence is CASSGLGGHYEQYF. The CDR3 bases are TGTGCCAGCAGTGGACTGGGGGGCCACTACGAGCAGTACTTC.

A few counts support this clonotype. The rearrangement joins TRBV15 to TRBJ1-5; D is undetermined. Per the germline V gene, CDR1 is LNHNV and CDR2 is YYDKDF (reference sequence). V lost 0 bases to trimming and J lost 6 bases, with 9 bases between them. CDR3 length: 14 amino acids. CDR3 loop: CATSRDGVGQPQHF. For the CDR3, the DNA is TGTGCCACCAGCAGAGATGGGGTAGGTCAGCCCCAGCATTTT.

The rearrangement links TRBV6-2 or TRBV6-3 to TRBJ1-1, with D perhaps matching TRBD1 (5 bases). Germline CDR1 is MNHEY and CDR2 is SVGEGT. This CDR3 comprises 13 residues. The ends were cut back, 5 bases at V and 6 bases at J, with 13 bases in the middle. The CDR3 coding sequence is TGTGCCAGCAGTACTATCTGGGGGGCTGAAGCTTTCTTT. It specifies CASSTIWGAEAFF.

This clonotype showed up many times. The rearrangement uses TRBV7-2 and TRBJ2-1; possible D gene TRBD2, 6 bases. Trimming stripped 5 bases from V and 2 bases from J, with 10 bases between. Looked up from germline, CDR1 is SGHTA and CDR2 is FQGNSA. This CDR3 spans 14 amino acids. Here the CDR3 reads CASSLSGTYNEQFF. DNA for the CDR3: TGTGCCAGCAGCCTTAGCGGTACCTACAATGAGCAGTTCTTC.

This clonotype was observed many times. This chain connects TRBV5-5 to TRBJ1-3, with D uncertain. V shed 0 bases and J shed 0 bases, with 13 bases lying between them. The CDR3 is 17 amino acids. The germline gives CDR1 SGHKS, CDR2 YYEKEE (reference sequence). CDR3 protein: CASSLAEGTLSGNTIYF. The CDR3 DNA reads TGTGCCAGCAGCTTGGCGGAAGGAACCCTCTCTGGAAACACCATATATTTT.

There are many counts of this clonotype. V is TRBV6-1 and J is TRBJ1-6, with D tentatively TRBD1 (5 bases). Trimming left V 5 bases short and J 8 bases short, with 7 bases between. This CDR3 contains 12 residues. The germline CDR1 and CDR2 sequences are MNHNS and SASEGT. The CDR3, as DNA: TGTGCCAGCAGTCCACAGGATTCACCCCTCCACTTT. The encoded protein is CASSPQDSPLHF.

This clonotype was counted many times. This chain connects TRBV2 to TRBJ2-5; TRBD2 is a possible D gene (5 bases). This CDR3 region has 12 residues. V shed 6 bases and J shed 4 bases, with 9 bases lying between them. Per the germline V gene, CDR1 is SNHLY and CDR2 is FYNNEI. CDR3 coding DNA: TGTGCCAGCAGCGCGAGGGTAGAGACCCAGTACTTC. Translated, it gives CASSARVETQYF. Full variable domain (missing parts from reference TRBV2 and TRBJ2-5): EPEVTQTPSHQVTQMGQEVILRCVPISNHLYFYWYRQILGQKVEFLVSFYNNEISEKSEIFDDQFSVERPDGSNFTLKIRSTKLEDSAMYFCASSARVETQYFGPGTRLLVL.

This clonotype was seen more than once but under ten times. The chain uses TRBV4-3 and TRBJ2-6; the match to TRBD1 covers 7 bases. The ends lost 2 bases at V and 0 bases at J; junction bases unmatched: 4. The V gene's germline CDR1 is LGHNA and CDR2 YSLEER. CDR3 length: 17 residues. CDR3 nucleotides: TGCGCCAGCAGCCAATACAGGGGCTCCTCTGGGGCCAACGTCCTGACTTTC. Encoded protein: CASSQYRGSSGANVLTF.

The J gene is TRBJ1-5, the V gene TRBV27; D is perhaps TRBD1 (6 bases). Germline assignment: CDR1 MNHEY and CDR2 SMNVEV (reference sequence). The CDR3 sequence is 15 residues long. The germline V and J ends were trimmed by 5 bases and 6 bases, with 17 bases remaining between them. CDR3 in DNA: TGTGCCAGCAGTGGGGACAAAAGGGTCGGTCAGCCCCAGCATTTT. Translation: CASSGDKRVGQPQHF.

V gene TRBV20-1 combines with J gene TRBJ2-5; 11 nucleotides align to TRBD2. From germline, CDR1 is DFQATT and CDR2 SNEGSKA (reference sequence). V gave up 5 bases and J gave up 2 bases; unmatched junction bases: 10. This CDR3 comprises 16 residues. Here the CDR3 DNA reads TGCAGTGCTGGTGGACTAGCGGGTTTATCACAAGAGACCCAGTACTTC. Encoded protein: CSAGGLAGLSQETQYF.